The entry that follows covers one T cell receptor beta chain sequence. Authors' methods: ImmunoSEQ sequences covered only the junction and lacked quality scores; filtering therefore differed. Profiled with immunoSEQ multiplex PCR; TCRdb holds only in-frame clones, not every one. Clone size and the V and J calls come from that table; the DNA yielded D and trimming. The sample has 2,500,000 or so clones; more than 85% are singletons. This sample is drawn from a study of shared clonotypes between healthy human individuals. This receptor was obtained from a man in his late teens or twenties in good health. Some clones in this sample may be carry-over from other donors' samples. The sequenced material came from naive CD4+ T cells from PBMCs. The subset: CD45RA+ positively selected.

CDR3 protein: CASSASRGRGTSTDTQYF. Here the CDR3 DNA reads TGTGCCAGCAGCGCCTCTCGCGGGCGGGGGACTAGCACAGATACGCAGTATTTT. V gene TRBV9 combines with J gene TRBJ2-3, with 7 bases fitting TRBD2. CDR1 is SGDLS and CDR2 is YYNGEE in the germline V gene. This CDR3 contains 18 residues. The V gene end was trimmed by 3 bases and the J gene end by 0 bases; junction bases not matched to a gene: 13.